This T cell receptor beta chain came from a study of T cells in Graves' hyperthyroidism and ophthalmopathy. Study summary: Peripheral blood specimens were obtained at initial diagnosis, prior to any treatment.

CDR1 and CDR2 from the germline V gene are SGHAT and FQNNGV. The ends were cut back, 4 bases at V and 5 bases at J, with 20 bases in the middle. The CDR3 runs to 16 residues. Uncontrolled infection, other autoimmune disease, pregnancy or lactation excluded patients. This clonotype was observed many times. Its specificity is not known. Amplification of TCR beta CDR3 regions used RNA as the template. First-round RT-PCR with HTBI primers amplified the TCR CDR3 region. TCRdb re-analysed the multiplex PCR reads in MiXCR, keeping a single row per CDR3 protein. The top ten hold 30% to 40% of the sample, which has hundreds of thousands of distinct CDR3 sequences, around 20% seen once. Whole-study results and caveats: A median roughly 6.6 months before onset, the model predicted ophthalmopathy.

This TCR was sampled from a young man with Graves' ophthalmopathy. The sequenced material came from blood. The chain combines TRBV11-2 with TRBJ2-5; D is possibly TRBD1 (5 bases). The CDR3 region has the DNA TGTGCCAGCAGCTCTTACAGGTCCGACCTCCCCGAGACCCAGTACTTC. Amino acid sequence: CASSSYRSDLPETQYF.